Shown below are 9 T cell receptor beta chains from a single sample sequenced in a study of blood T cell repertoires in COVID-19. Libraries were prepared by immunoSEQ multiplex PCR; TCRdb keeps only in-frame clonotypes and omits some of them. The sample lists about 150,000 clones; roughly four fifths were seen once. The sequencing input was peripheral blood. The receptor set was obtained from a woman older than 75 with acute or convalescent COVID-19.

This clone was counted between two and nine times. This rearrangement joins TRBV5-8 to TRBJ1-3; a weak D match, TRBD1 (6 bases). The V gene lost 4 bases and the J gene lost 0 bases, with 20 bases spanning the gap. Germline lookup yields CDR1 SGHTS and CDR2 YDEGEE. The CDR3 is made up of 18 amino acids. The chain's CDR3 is CASSQGRGSRLSGNTIYF. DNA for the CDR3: TGTGCCAGCAGCCAGGGGAGGGGAAGCCGTCTCTCTGGAAACACCATATATTTT.

CDR3 loop: CASSYSWGVSYEQYF. CDR3 in DNA: TGTGCCAGCAGTTACTCGTGGGGGGTGTCCTACGAGCAGTACTTC. The chain uses TRBV6-5 and TRBJ2-7; D possibly corresponds to TRBD2 (6 bases). Per the germline V gene, CDR1 is MNHEY and CDR2 is SVGAGI. V was pared by 0 bases and J by 1 base, with 10 bases between. This CDR3 spans 15 amino acids.

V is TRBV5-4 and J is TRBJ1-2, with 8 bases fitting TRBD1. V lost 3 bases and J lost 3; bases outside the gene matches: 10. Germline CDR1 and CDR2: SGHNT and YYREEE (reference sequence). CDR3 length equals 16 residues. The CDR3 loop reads CASSSSPDREDYGYTF. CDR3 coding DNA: TGTGCCAGCAGCTCCAGCCCGGACAGGGAGGACTATGGCTACACCTTC. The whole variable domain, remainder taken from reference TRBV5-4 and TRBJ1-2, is ETGVTQSPTHLIKTRGQQVTLRCSSQSGHNTVSWYQQALGQGPQFIFQYYREEENGRGNFPPRFSGLQFPNYSSELNVNALELDDSALYLCASSSSPDREDYGYTFGSGTRLTVV.

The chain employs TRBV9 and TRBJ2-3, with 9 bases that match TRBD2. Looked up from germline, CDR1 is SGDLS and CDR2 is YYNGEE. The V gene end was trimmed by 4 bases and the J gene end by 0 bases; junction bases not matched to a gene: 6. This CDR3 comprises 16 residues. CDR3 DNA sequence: TGTGCCAGCAGCCCCCGACTAGCGGCTAGCACAGATACGCAGTATTTT. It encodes CASSPRLAASTDTQYF.

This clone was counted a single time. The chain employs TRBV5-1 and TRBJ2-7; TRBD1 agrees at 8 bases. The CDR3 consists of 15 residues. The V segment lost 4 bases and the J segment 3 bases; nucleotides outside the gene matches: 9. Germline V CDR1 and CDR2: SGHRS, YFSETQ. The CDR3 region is CASSPSGTGSYEQYF. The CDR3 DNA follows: TGCGCCAGCAGCCCGTCTGGGACAGGCAGCTACGAGCAGTACTTC.

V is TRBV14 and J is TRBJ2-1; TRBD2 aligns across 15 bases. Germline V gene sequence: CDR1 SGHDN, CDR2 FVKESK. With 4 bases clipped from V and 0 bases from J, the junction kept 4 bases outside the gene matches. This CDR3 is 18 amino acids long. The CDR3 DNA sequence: TGTGCCAGCAGCCCGGGACTAGCGGGGGGCCTCTCCTACAATGAGCAGTTCTTC. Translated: CASSPGLAGGLSYNEQFF. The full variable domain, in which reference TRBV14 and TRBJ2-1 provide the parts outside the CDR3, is EAGVTQFPSHSVIEKGQTVTLRCDPISGHDNLYWYRRVMGKEIKFLLHFVKESKQDESGMPNNRFLAERTGGTYSTLKVQPAELEDSGVYFCASSPGLAGGLSYNEQFFGPGTRLTVL.

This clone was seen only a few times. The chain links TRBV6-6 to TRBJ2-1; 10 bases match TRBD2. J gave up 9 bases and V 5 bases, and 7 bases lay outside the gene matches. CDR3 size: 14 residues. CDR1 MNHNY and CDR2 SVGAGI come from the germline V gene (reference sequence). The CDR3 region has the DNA TGTGCCAGCAGTAAAGCGGGGGGGCAGAGTGAGCAGTTCTTC. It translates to CASSKAGGQSEQFF.

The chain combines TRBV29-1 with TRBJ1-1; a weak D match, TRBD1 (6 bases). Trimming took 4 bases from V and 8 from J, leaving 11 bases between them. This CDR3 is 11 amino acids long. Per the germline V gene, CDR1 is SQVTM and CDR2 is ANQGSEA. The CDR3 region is CSVVTGREAFF. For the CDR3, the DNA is TGCAGCGTTGTGACAGGCCGAGAAGCTTTCTTT.

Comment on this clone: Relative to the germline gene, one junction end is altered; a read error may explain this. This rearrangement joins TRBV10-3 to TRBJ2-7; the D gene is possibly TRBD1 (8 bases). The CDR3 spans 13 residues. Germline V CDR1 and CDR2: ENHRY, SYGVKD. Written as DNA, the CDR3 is TGTGCCGTCAGCACAGGGGGGGCCTACGAGCAGTACTTC. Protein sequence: CAVSTGGAYEQYF.